This paragraph covers one TCR beta chain sequence. Its antigen is currently unknown. Profiling relied on immunoSEQ multiplex PCR, and the TCRdb table lists in-frame clones only, not all of them. Of roughly 56,000 clones in the sample, approximately 75% were seen once. The source of the sample is a study of a mutant IDH1 vaccine in newly diagnosed glioma. Study information: Previous care, which was radiotherapy, temozolomide, or both, most often involved both.

There are 17 residues in the CDR3. V was clipped by 1 base and J by 3 bases; unmatched bases: 8. Germline CDR1 and CDR2: SGHRS and YFSETQ. Noted time point: week 47, end of study. Every vaccine dose comprised 300 ug of mutant IDH1 20-mer peptide plus topical imiquimod. The chain uses TRBV5-1 and TRBJ2-2; the match to TRBD1 covers 8 bases. The specimen comprised PBMCs, sampled from a glioma patient whose treatment included an IDH1 peptide vaccine. The TCR was taken from a man aged 45 to 65 with glioma. CDR3 DNA: TGCGCCAGCAGCTTGAATTCGGACAGGGCCTACACCGGGGAGCTGTTTTTT. It translates to CASSLNSDRAYTGELFF.